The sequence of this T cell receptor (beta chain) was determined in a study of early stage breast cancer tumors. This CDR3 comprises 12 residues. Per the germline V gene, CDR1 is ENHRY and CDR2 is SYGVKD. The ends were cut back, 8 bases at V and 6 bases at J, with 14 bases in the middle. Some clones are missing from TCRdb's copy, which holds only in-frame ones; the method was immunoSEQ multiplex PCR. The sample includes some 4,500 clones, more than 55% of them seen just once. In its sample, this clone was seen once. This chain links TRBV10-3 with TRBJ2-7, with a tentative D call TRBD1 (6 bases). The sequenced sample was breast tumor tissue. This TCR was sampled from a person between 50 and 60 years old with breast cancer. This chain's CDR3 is CAISQGSPEQYF. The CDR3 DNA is TGTGCCATCTCCCAGGGGAGCCCCGAGCAGTACTTC.